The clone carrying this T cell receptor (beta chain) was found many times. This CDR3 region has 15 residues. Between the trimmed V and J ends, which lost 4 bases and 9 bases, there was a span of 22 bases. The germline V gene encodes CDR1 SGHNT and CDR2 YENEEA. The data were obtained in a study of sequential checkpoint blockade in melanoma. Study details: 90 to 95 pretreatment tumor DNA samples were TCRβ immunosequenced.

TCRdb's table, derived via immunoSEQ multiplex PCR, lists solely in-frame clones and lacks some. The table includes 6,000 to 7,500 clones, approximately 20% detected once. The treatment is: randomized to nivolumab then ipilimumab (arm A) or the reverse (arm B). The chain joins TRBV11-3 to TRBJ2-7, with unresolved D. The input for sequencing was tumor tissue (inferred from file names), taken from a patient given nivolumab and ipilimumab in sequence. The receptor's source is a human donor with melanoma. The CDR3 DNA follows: TGTGCCAGCAGCTGGGCCGGAACCTATGCTGGTGGGCAGTACTTC. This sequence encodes CASSWAGTYAGGQYF.